This T cell receptor (beta chain) derives from a study of T cells after yellow fever vaccination. TCRdb recomputed calls from the 5' RACE reads with MiXCR, one row per CDR3 protein. The table lists approximately 600,000 distinct CDR3 sequences, roughly an eighth of them singletons. This CDR3 is 14 amino acids long. Per the germline V gene, CDR1 is MNHNS and CDR2 is SASEGT. Trimming shortened V by 6 bases and J by 5 bases, and 17 bases separated the two germline ends. Points from the study as a whole: At around 95% for CD4 and around 91% for CD8, most primary-vaccination clones showed up again after the booster. When the response was secondary, it was weaker but reached its peak faster, day 5 versus 15.

This clonotype has just a few counts. Its antigen is not identified. The clonotype was recovered from a man aged 25-40 years who received the YFV17D yellow fever vaccine. The chain links TRBV6-1 to TRBJ2-7; tentatively, D is TRBD1 or TRBD2 (6 bases each). Sequenced here: PBMCs, sampled on the day of the yellow fever booster vaccination. The CDR3 is CASSPRTGADEQYF. In nucleotides, the CDR3 is TGTGCCAGCAGCCCCAGGACGGGGGCAGACGAGCAGTACTTC.